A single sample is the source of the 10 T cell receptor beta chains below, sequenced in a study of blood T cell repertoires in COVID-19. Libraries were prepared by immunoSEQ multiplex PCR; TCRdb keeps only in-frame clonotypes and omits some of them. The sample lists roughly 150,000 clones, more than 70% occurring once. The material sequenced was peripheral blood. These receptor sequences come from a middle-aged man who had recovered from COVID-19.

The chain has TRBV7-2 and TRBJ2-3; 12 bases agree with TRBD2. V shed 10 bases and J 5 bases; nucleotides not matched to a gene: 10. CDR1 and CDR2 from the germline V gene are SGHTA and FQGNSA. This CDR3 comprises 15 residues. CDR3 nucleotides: TGTGCCACCACCCTAAGGGGACTAGCGGGAGATACGCAGTATTTT. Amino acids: CATTLRGLAGDTQYF.

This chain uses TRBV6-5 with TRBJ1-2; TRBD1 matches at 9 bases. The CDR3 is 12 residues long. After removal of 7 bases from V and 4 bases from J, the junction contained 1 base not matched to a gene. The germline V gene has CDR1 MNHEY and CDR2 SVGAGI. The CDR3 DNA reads TGTGCCAGCACACAGGGGGCCTATGGCTACACCTTC. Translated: CASTQGAYGYTF.

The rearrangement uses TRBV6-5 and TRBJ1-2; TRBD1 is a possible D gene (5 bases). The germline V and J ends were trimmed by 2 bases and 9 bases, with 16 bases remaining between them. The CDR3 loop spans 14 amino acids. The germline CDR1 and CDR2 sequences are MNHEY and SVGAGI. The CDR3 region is CASSYQRDRGSYTF. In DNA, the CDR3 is TGTGCCAGCAGTTACCAACGGGACCGCGGGAGCTACACCTTC.

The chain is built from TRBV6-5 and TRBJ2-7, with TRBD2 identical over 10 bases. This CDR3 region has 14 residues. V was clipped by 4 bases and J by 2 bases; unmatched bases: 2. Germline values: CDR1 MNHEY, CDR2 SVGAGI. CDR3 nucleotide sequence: TGTGCCAGCAGTTGGACTAGCGGTCCCTACGAGCAGTACTTC. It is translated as CASSWTSGPYEQYF.

The CDR3 spells CASSVEQSEQYF. CDR3 coding DNA: TGTGCCAGCAGCGTAGAACAAAGTGAGCAGTACTTC. V and J are TRBV9 and TRBJ2-7; no clear D. The CDR3 extends over 12 amino acids. V gave up 0 bases and J gave up 7 bases, with 8 bases separating them. CDR1 is SGDLS and CDR2 is YYNGEE in the germline V gene.

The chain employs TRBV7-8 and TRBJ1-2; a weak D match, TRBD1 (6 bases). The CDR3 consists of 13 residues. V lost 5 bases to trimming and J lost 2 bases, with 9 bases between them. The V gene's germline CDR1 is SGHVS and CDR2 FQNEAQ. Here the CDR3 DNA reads TGTGCCAGCAGCCGGGACATCAACTATGGCTACACCTTC. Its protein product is CASSRDINYGYTF.

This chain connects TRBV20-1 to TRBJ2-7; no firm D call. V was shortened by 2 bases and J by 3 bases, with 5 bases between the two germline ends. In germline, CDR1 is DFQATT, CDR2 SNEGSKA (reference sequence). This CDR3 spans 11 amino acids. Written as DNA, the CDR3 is TGCAGTGCTAGATGGAGCTACGAGCAGTACTTC. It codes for CSARWSYEQYF.

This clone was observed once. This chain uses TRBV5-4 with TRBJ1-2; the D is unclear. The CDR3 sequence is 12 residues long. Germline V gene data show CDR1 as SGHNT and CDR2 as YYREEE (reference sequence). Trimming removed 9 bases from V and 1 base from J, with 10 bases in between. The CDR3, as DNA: TGTGCCACGGGGATTATTAACTATGGCTACACCTTC. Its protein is CATGIINYGYTF. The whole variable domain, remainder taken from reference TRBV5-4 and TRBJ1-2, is ETGVTQSPTHLIKTRGQQVTLRCSSQSGHNTVSWYQQALGQGPQFIFQYYREEENGRGNFPPRFSGLQFPNYSSELNVNALELDDSALYLCATGIINYGYTFGSGTRLTVV.

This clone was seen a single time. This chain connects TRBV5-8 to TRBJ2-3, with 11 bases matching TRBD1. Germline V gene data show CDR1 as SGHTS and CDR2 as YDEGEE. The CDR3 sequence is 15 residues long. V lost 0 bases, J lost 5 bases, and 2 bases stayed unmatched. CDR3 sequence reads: CASSLGDRGKDTQYF. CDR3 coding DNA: TGTGCCAGCAGCTTGGGGGACAGGGGGAAAGATACGCAGTATTTT.

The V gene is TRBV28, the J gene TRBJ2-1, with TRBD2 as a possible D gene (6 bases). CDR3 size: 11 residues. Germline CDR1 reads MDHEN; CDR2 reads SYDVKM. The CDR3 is CVVGGNIEQFF. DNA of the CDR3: TGTGTCGTCGGGGGTAACATTGAGCAGTTCTTC.